These 31 T cell receptor beta chains were all obtained from the same sample, sequenced in a study of siplizumab effects on memory and regulatory T cells. Here immunoSEQ multiplex PCR was the method, and the copy in TCRdb shows in-frame clones only, minus some. Here the sample spans 100,000 or so clones, around 93% being singletons. The sample taken for sequencing was non-Treg CD4+ T cells sorted from blood. The receptors originated from a human donor in good health.

The chain combines TRBV5-6 with TRBJ1-1; D is unclear. There are 12 residues in the CDR3. V lost 4 bases, J lost 11 bases, and 15 bases lay in between. Germline lookup yields CDR1 SGHDT and CDR2 YYEEEE. CDR3 nucleotide sequence: TGTGCCAGCAGCCGAATACAAACAGTGGCTTTCTTT. It encodes CASSRIQTVAFF.

This chain links TRBV5-4 with TRBJ2-3; 10 bases map to TRBD2. The CDR3 contains 18 residues. The V segment lost 0 bases and the J segment 1 base; nucleotides outside the gene matches: 8. In germline, CDR1 is SGHNT, CDR2 YYREEE (reference sequence). The CDR3 DNA reads as TGTGCCAGCAGCTTGGAGGTTAGCGGGGGGCTCGGCACAGATACGCAGTATTTT. As protein: CASSLEVSGGLGTDTQYF.

J is TRBJ2-2 and V is TRBV2; TRBD2 aligns across 9 bases. Germline V gene data show CDR1 as SNHLY and CDR2 as FYNNEI. The CDR3 totals 18 residues. Trimming at V came to 3 bases and at J to 0 bases, leaving 8 bases not matched to a gene. CDR3 coding DNA: TGTGCCAGCAGTGAGTCGGGGCTAGCGGGAACGAACACCGGGGAGCTGTTTTTT. Its translation: CASSESGLAGTNTGELFF.

This CDR3 reads CASSLRQDNSPLHF. In DNA form, the CDR3 reads TGTGCCAGCAGCCTAAGACAGGATAATTCACCCCTCCACTTT. The genes are TRBV2 and TRBJ1-6; TRBD1 is a possible D gene (6 bases). V lost 6 bases and J 5 bases, leaving 11 bases between the germline ends. This CDR3 has 14 residues. Germline loops: CDR1 SNHLY, CDR2 FYNNEI. Together with reference TRBV2 and TRBJ1-6, the CDR3 gives the full variable domain: EPEVTQTPSHQVTQMGQEVILRCVPISNHLYFYWYRQILGQKVEFLVSFYNNEISEKSEIFDDQFSVERPDGSNFTLKIRSTKLEDSAMYFCASSLRQDNSPLHFGNGTRLTVT.

The CDR3 loop is CASSEWGGKTTYEQYF. The CDR3 region has the DNA TGTGCCAGCAGTGAATGGGGGGGCAAAACTACCTACGAGCAGTACTTC. This rearrangement joins TRBV25-1 to TRBJ2-7; weak D call: TRBD2 (7 bases). Trimming cost V 1 base and J 2 bases, with 15 bases left between them. CDR1 is MGHDK and CDR2 is SYGVNS in the germline V gene. The CDR3 is 16 amino acids.

The chain employs TRBV28 and TRBJ2-3; TRBD2 agrees at 14 bases. CDR1 MDHEN and CDR2 SYDVKM come from the germline V gene. The J segment lost 4 bases and the V segment lost 6 bases, leaving 3 bases of the junction unmatched. The CDR3 spans 15 residues. CDR3 region: CASRTSGGASDTQYF. CDR3 DNA sequence: TGTGCCAGCAGGACTAGCGGGGGGGCGTCAGATACGCAGTATTTT.

V gene TRBV19 combines with J gene TRBJ1-6; D remains unclear. Germline V lookup: CDR1 LNHDA, CDR2 SQIVND (reference sequence). With 5 bases removed from V and 3 bases from J, the gap between germline ends came to 8 bases. The CDR3 length is 14 residues. Here the CDR3 DNA reads TGTGCCAGTAGTTCCGGGAGCTATAATTCACCCCTCCACTTT. Protein: CASSSGSYNSPLHF.

The chain employs TRBV27 and TRBJ2-7, with TRBD1 as a possible D gene (5 bases). This CDR3 region has 15 residues. Germline CDR1 and CDR2: MNHEY and SMNVEV (reference sequence). V was clipped by 9 bases and J by 3 bases, with 21 bases between them. Written as DNA, the CDR3 is TGTGCCAGGATACCGCCGAAGACAGACCACTACGAGCAGTACTTC. Encoded protein: CARIPPKTDHYEQYF.

The rearrangement uses TRBV5-4 and TRBJ1-1; the match to TRBD1 covers 9 bases. The CDR3 has 15 amino acids. J lost 3 bases, V lost 4 bases, and 7 bases had no gene match. Germline V gives CDR1 SGHNT, CDR2 YYREEE (reference sequence). CDR3 sequence (DNA): TGTGCCAGCAGCGACCCGACAGGGGGGGACACTGAAGCTTTCTTT. Translating gives CASSDPTGGDTEAFF.

The chain is built from TRBV30 and TRBJ2-5; tentatively, D is TRBD2 (7 bases). Trimming removed 5 bases from V and 4 bases from J, with 20 bases in between. The CDR3 covers 15 residues. Germline V gene lookup returns CDR1 GTSNPN and CDR2 SVGIG (reference sequence). DNA for the CDR3: TGTGCCTGGTCCCTAGGTGGGGGGGCAGGAGAGACCCAGTACTTC. Encoded protein: CAWSLGGGAGETQYF.

The rearrangement joins TRBV19 to TRBJ1-2; 11 nucleotides agree with TRBD1. Trimming at V came to 7 bases and at J to 6 bases, leaving 4 bases not matched to a gene. Germline V gene lookup returns CDR1 LNHDA and CDR2 SQIVND (reference sequence). The CDR3 extends over 13 amino acids. The DNA of the CDR3 is TGTGCCAGTACCCAGGACAGGGGGCATGGCTACACCTTC. This encodes CASTQDRGHGYTF.

The J gene is TRBJ2-7, the V gene TRBV27; the D gene is possibly TRBD1 (6 bases). Between the trimmed V and J ends, which lost 4 bases and 3 bases, there was a span of 16 bases. Germline V gene data show CDR1 as MNHEY and CDR2 as SMNVEV (reference sequence). The CDR3 runs to 15 residues. This chain's CDR3 is CASSSLGSGDYEQYF. DNA for the CDR3: TGTGCCAGCAGTTCCCTTGGGTCAGGGGACTACGAGCAGTACTTC.

The chain carries TRBV28 and TRBJ2-7, with D possibly called TRBD1 or TRBD2 (5 bases each). Germline values: CDR1 MDHEN, CDR2 SYDVKM. The CDR3 length is 14 residues. Trimming cost V 2 bases and J 3 bases, with 11 bases left between them. CDR3 protein: CASSLGQGVYEQYF. The CDR3 DNA sequence: TGTGCCAGCAGTTTAGGGCAGGGAGTCTACGAGCAGTACTTC.

This chain uses TRBV5-1 with TRBJ2-1, with 7 bases matching TRBD2. The germline V gene has CDR1 SGHRS and CDR2 YFSETQ. The CDR3 has 13 residues. J was trimmed by 6 bases and V by 4 bases; bases with no gene match: 4. The CDR3 coding sequence is TGCGCCAGCAGCCCGGGGACTATCAATGAGCAGTTCTTC. This translates into CASSPGTINEQFF.

The chain couples TRBV11-1 to TRBJ2-2, with D possibly matching TRBD1 (5 bases). The CDR3 runs to 13 residues. V was pared by 5 bases and J by 4 bases, with 8 bases between. Germline V gene lookup returns CDR1 SGHAT and CDR2 FQDESV (reference sequence). In nucleotides, the CDR3 is TGTGCCAGCAGCACCCAGGGCACCGGGGAGCTGTTTTTT. As protein: CASSTQGTGELFF.

The genes are TRBV18 and TRBJ2-3; 9 bases are shared with TRBD2. Germline assignment: CDR1 KGHSH and CDR2 LQKENI. Trimming cost V 0 bases and J 7 bases; bases outside gene matches: 8. This CDR3 has 16 amino acids. The CDR3 DNA reads TGTGCCAGCTCACCACCAAGCGGGGGGCCCACGTATACGCAGTATTTT. This sequence encodes CASSPPSGGPTYTQYF.

The chain is built from TRBV5-1 and TRBJ2-7; D is uncertain. Germline loops: CDR1 SGHRS, CDR2 YFSETQ. Trimming removed 2 bases from V and 0 bases from J, with 6 bases in between. There are 13 residues in the CDR3. The CDR3 nucleotides are TGCGCCAGCAGCTTCAGGATCTCCTACGAGCAGTACTTC. Its protein is CASSFRISYEQYF.

This clone was counted a few times. This chain joins TRBV2 and TRBJ1-6, with D unclear. Trimming cost V 6 bases and J 8 bases, with 11 bases left between them. The CDR3 runs 13 residues. Germline V CDR1 and CDR2: SNHLY, FYNNEI. CDR3 sequence (DNA): TGTGCCAGCAGGGACCGGATTGATTCACCCCTCCACTTT. It specifies CASRDRIDSPLHF.

The chain combines TRBV18 with TRBJ1-4; D is ambiguous. Between the trimmed V and J ends, which lost 3 bases and 0 bases, there was a span of 8 bases. Germline CDR1 reads KGHSH; CDR2 reads LQKENI. This CDR3 contains 15 residues. The CDR3 spells CASSPQPTTNEKLFF. Written as DNA, the CDR3 is TGTGCCAGCTCACCCCAGCCTACAACTAATGAAAAACTGTTTTTT.

The chain couples TRBV19 to TRBJ1-5; 7 bases match TRBD1. Germline loops: CDR1 LNHDA, CDR2 SQIVND (reference sequence). The CDR3 loop spans 15 amino acids. The V gene end was trimmed by 4 bases and the J gene end by 5 bases; junction bases not matched to a gene: 8. CDR3 coding DNA: TGTGCCAGTAGTAGACTCGACAGGGATGATCAGCCCCAGCATTTT. Translation gives CASSRLDRDDQPQHF.

The CDR3 region is CATSRDFNPGNTIYF. Here the CDR3 DNA reads TGTGCCACCAGCAGAGATTTCAACCCTGGAAACACCATATATTTT. J is TRBJ1-3 and V is TRBV15; D remains ambiguous. V lost 0 bases and J lost 2, with 8 bases in between. The CDR3 runs 15 residues. Germline V CDR1 and CDR2: LNHNV, YYDKDF (reference sequence).

The V gene is TRBV28, the J gene TRBJ2-5, with TRBD1 matching over 11 bases. The CDR3 consists of 18 residues. Germline CDR1 MDHEN, CDR2 SYDVKM. The J segment lost 0 bases and the V segment lost 9 bases, leaving 15 bases of the junction unmatched. The CDR3 is CASRRDRGFTGNQETQYF. In DNA form, the CDR3 reads TGTGCCAGTCGTCGGGACAGGGGGTTTACGGGGAACCAAGAGACCCAGTACTTC.

The sample holds one count of this clone. The chain couples TRBV7-9 to TRBJ2-5; TRBD2 is a possible D gene (6 bases). The CDR3 has 15 residues. CDR1 is SEHNR and CDR2 is FQNEAQ in the germline V gene (reference sequence). The V end lost 3 bases, the J end lost 0 bases, and 11 bases lay between the germline ends. CDR3 nucleotides: TGTGCCAGCAGCTTGATTTGGGACTACCAAGAGACCCAGTACTTC. Its translation: CASSLIWDYQETQYF. The whole variable domain, filled in from reference TRBV7-9 and TRBJ2-5, reads DTGVSQNPRHKITKRGQNVTFRCDPISEHNRLYWYRQTLGQGPEFLTYFQNEAQLEKSRLLSDRFSAERPKGSFSTLEIQRTEQGDSAMYLCASSLIWDYQETQYFGPGTRLLVL.

The rearrangement uses TRBV10-3 and TRBJ1-2; D possibly corresponds to TRBD1 (5 bases). The germline V gene has CDR1 ENHRY and CDR2 SYGVKD. The CDR3 has 13 amino acids. Trimming took 9 bases from V and 6 from J, leaving 17 bases between them. In DNA, the CDR3 is TGTGCCATTAAAGAAGACAGTCTGGATGGCTACACCTTC. Protein sequence: CAIKEDSLDGYTF.

The chain uses TRBV6-5 and TRBJ2-5; D not resolved. CDR1 and CDR2 (germline): MNHEY, SVGAGI. V was shortened by 6 bases and J by 4 bases, with 9 bases between the two germline ends. The CDR3 sequence is 12 residues long. The CDR3 is CASSSPLETQYF. In nucleotides, the CDR3 is TGTGCCAGCAGCTCCCCGCTAGAGACCCAGTACTTC.

V usage is TRBV19 and J usage is TRBJ1-1, with 11 bases lining up with TRBD1. V gave up 6 bases and J gave up 3 bases; unmatched junction bases: 6. The CDR3 has 15 residues. In germline, CDR1 is LNHDA, CDR2 SQIVND (reference sequence). The CDR3 spells CASRGTGGRDTEAFF. The CDR3 bases are TGTGCCAGTAGGGGGACAGGGGGTAGGGACACTGAAGCTTTCTTT.

CDR3 nucleotide sequence: TGTGCTAGTGGTTTAGGGGCCGGGGAGCTGTTTTTT. Encoded protein: CASGLGAGELFF. The chain employs TRBV12-5 and TRBJ2-2, with a weak D call TRBD1 (5 bases). The CDR3 has 12 amino acids. Between the trimmed V and J ends, which lost 3 bases and 6 bases, there was a span of 5 bases. Germline V gene lookup returns CDR1 LGHNT and CDR2 FRNRAP.

The chain combines TRBV1 with TRBJ2-5; TRBD2 is the table's D call and was not checked against the DNA. TRBV1 is listed as a pseudogene. The CDR3 sequence is 18 residues long. The CDR3 region is CTSSPHSGGDSPQETQYF. The CDR3, as DNA: TGCACCAGCAGCCCCCATAGCGGGGGGGACTCTCCCCAAGAGACCCAGTACTTC.

The chain carries TRBV19 and TRBJ1-6; D might be TRBD1 (5 bases). The germline CDR1 and CDR2 sequences are LNHDA and SQIVND (reference sequence). Deletions cut 5 bases from V and 7 bases from J, with 18 bases between. The CDR3 runs 16 residues. The CDR3: CASSPAAQGGNSPLHF. CDR3 sequence (DNA): TGTGCCAGTAGTCCCGCCGCGCAGGGAGGCAATTCACCCCTCCACTTT.

This chain uses TRBV7-2 with TRBJ2-7; the match to TRBD1 covers 7 bases. The germline V gene has CDR1 SGHTA and CDR2 FQGNSA. Trimming removed 3 bases from V and 3 bases from J; junction bases left unmatched: 8. The CDR3 is made up of 15 amino acids. The CDR3 nucleotides read TGTGCCAGCAGCTTGACCGGGACAGTAGACTACGAGCAGTACTTC. Protein product: CASSLTGTVDYEQYF. Full variable domain (outside the CDR3, taken from reference TRBV7-2 and TRBJ2-7): GAGVSQSPSNKVTEKGKDVELRCDPISGHTALYWYRQSLGQGLEFLIYFQGNSAPDKSGLPSDRFSAERTGGSVSTLTIQRTQQEDSAVYLCASSLTGTVDYEQYFGPGTRLTVT.

The rearrangement uses TRBV5-4 and TRBJ1-1; D possibly corresponds to TRBD1 (5 bases). V dropped 4 bases and J dropped 1 base, with 14 bases sitting between them. Germline V CDR1 and CDR2: SGHNT, YYREEE (reference sequence). The CDR3 has 15 amino acids. CDR3 sequence (DNA): TGTGCCAGCAGCCCCTTCGGGGGGACGAACACTGAAGCTTTCTTT. Its protein product is CASSPFGGTNTEAFF. The variable domain in full, completed from reference TRBV5-4 and TRBJ1-1, reads ETGVTQSPTHLIKTRGQQVTLRCSSQSGHNTVSWYQQALGQGPQFIFQYYREEENGRGNFPPRFSGLQFPNYSSELNVNALELDDSALYLCASSPFGGTNTEAFFGQGTRLTVV.